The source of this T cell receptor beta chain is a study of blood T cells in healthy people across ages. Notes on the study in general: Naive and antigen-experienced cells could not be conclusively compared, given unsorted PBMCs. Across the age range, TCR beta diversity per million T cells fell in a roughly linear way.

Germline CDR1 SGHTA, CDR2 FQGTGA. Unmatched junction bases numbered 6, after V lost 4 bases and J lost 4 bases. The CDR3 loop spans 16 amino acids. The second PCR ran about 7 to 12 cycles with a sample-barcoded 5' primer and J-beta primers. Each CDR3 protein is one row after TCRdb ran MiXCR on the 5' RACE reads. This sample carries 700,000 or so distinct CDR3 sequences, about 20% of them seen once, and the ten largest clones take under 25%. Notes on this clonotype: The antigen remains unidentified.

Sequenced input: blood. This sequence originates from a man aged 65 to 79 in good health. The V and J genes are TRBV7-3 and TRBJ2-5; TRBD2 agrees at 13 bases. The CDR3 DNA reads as TGTGCCAGCAGCTCCGGGACTAGCGGGATCGTAGAGACCCAGTACTTC. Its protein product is CASSSGTSGIVETQYF. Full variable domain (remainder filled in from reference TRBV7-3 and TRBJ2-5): GAGVSQTPSNKVTEKGKYVELRCDPISGHTALYWYRQSLGQGPEFLIYFQGTGAADDSGLPNDRFFAVRPEGSVSTLKIQRTERGDSAVYLCASSSGTSGIVETQYFGPGTRLLVL.